Following are 19 T cell receptor beta chains from one sample sequenced in a study of cytomegalovirus exposure and HLA in healthy donors (dated by TCRdb to about 2017). The library was generated by the immunoSEQ multiplex PCR assay. A mixture of 60 forward primers for TCR Vbeta segments and 13 reverse primers for TCR Jbeta segments was used in the multiplex PCR. What TCRdb holds here is the immuneACCESS table cut down to in-frame rearrangements. Part of the clones is not present; checked against another copy, under half of the missing clones reflect an unresolved V gene, and the others are unexplained. A total of about 160,000 clones appear in this sample, about 64% of them only once. Clones ranked in the top ten supply 5.5% to 9% of the sample. Sequenced sample: PBMCs. These receptors all come from a woman in her fifties or sixties in good health and CMV-seropositive.

This clone was found once. V is TRBV28 and J is TRBJ1-5, with D unclear. Between the trimmed V and J ends, which lost 2 bases and 4 bases, there was a span of 6 bases. This CDR3 contains 13 residues. Germline values: CDR1 MDHEN, CDR2 SYDVKM. CDR3 region: CASSLTENQPQHF. CDR3 nucleotide sequence: TGTGCCAGCAGTTTAACAGAAAATCAGCCCCAGCATTTT.

The J gene is TRBJ2-7, the V gene TRBV28, with D uncertain. V was clipped by 1 base and J by 7 bases, with 17 bases between them. The CDR3 totals 15 residues. Germline-derived CDR1 and CDR2 are MDHEN and SYDVKM. The CDR3 reads CASSLFRLSLREQYF. CDR3 nucleotides: TGTGCCAGCAGTTTATTTCGCTTGAGCCTACGGGAGCAGTACTTC.

Only a few counts were recorded for this clone. The J gene is TRBJ2-7, the V gene TRBV30; no definite D call. CDR1 is GTSNPN, CDR2 SVGIG, per germline (reference sequence). The CDR3 is 12 residues long. The V end lost 2 bases, the J end lost 5 bases, and 10 bases lay between the germline ends. The CDR3 here is CAWSLSMDEQYF. The CDR3 DNA is TGTGCCTGGAGTCTTAGTATGGACGAGCAGTACTTC.

CDR3 DNA sequence: TGCGCCAGCAGCTCCCGAGGGGGCTCCTACGAGCAGTACTTC. It is translated as CASSSRGGSYEQYF. The rearrangement uses TRBV5-1 and TRBJ2-7; maybe TRBD1 (6 bases). The V end lost 3 bases, the J end lost 0 bases, and 10 bases lay between the germline ends. The CDR3 is 14 residues long. Germline V CDR1 and CDR2: SGHRS, YFSETQ.

The rearrangement joins TRBV5-1 to TRBJ2-3; no reliable D call. CDR3 length equals 14 residues. The germline V gene encodes CDR1 SGHRS and CDR2 YFSETQ. Trimming took off 0 bases at V and 2 bases at J, with 7 bases between the two ends. The CDR3 DNA follows: TGCGCCAGCAGCTTGGACCCACTCACAGATACGCAGTATTTT. Protein product: CASSLDPLTDTQYF.

This clone was detected only once. This chain connects TRBV30 to TRBJ2-7, with 12 bases that match TRBD2. This CDR3 is 13 amino acids long. The V and J ends lost 5 bases and 4 bases, in that order; junction bases with no gene match: 3. Germline V gene lookup returns CDR1 GTSNPN and CDR2 SVGIG (reference sequence). CDR3: CAWQLAGGYEQYF. CDR3 nucleotide sequence: TGTGCCTGGCAACTAGCGGGAGGATACGAGCAGTACTTC.

V usage is TRBV2 and J usage is TRBJ2-2; tentative D call: TRBD2 (7 bases). V dropped 8 bases and J dropped 5 bases, with 15 bases sitting between them. The germline V gene encodes CDR1 SNHLY and CDR2 FYNNEI. The CDR3 runs to 14 residues. CDR3 bases: TGTGCCAGCGGGTGGGGGGGCCGAACCGGGGAGCTGTTTTTT. Protein sequence: CASGWGGRTGELFF.

A remark on this clone: This specimen includes other DNA sequences encoding the same CDR3. The J gene is TRBJ1-2, the V gene TRBV7-2, with 9 bases that match TRBD1. Germline lookup yields CDR1 SGHTA and CDR2 FQGNSA. J lost 5 bases, V lost 5 bases, and 6 bases had no gene match. The CDR3 is 14 residues long. CDR3 region: CASSPDRGGYGYTF. In nucleotides, the CDR3 is TGTGCCAGCAGCCCCGACAGGGGGGGGTATGGCTACACCTTC.

The chain employs TRBV28 and TRBJ2-7; the D gene is possibly TRBD2 (6 bases). Trimming stripped 1 base from V and 2 bases from J, with 9 bases between. The V gene's germline CDR1 is MDHEN and CDR2 SYDVKM. The CDR3 contains 14 residues. The CDR3 sequence is CASSLFGGAYEQYF. The CDR3, as DNA: TGTGCCAGCAGTTTATTCGGCGGGGCCTACGAGCAGTACTTC.

This clone was found a few times. The gene calls are TRBV5-8 and TRBJ2-3; the D gene is possibly TRBD2 (5 bases). Germline CDR1 SGHTS, CDR2 YDEGEE. The germline V and J ends were trimmed by 7 bases and 0 bases, with 18 bases remaining between them. The CDR3 length is 16 residues. The CDR3 region is CASPSGELRSTDTQYF. The CDR3 DNA sequence: TGTGCCAGCCCAAGCGGAGAGCTAAGGAGCACAGATACGCAGTATTTT.

The chain employs TRBV6-1 and TRBJ2-5; 7 positions agree with TRBD1. Germline V gene lookup returns CDR1 MNHNS and CDR2 SASEGT. Trimming took 1 base from V and 2 from J; bases not matched to a gene: 13. The CDR3 consists of 18 residues. CDR3: CASSEGGQAQRRQETQYF. CDR3 in DNA: TGTGCCAGCAGTGAAGGCGGACAGGCCCAAAGGAGGCAAGAGACCCAGTACTTC.

The count of this clone is one. The V and J genes are TRBV27 and TRBJ2-1; D may be TRBD2 (5 bases). The CDR3 has 11 amino acids. V was pared by 3 bases and J by 9 bases, with 6 bases between. CDR1 and CDR2 from the germline V gene are MNHEY and SMNVEV (reference sequence). CDR3 nucleotides: TGTGCCAGCAGTTTGGGAGCTGAGCAGTTCTTC. Translation: CASSLGAEQFF.

There are a few counts of this clone. The chain has TRBV4-1 and TRBJ2-7; maybe TRBD1 (6 bases). V was pared by 0 bases and J by 3 bases, with 12 bases between. Germline V CDR1 and CDR2: MGHRA, YSYEKL. The length of the CDR3 is 15 residues. The CDR3 bases are TGCGCCAGCAGCCAAGAATTGGACAGCTACTACGAGCAGTACTTC. Protein sequence: CASSQELDSYYEQYF.

The chain joins TRBV21-1 to TRBJ1-5; the table gives TRBD1 as D, unverified against the DNA. TRBV21-1 is classified as a pseudogene. The CDR3 extends over 17 amino acids. The CDR3 DNA is TGTGCCAGCAGACTGGGACAGGGGGCGAAGGGCAATCAGCCCCAGCATTTT. Translated: CASRLGQGAKGNQPQHF.

This clone showed up just a few times. This sequence joins TRBV7-6 and TRBJ2-2; D is unresolved. Germline assignment: CDR1 SGHVS and CDR2 FNYEAQ. The V and J ends lost 3 bases and 8 bases respectively, with 7 bases between them. This CDR3 is 12 amino acids long. The CDR3 protein is CASSFSLGELFF. CDR3 sequence (DNA): TGTGCCAGCAGCTTTAGTCTGGGGGAGCTGTTTTTT. Together with reference TRBV7-6 and TRBJ2-2, the CDR3 gives the full variable domain: GAGVSQSPRYKVTKRGQDVALRCDPISGHVSLYWYRQALGQGPEFLTYFNYEAQQDKSGLPNDRFSAERPEGSISTLTIQRTEQRDSAMYRCASSFSLGELFFGEGSRLTVL.

This clone was seen more than once but under ten times. The gene calls are TRBV28 and TRBJ2-2; 11 bases line up with TRBD1. The V gene's germline CDR1 is MDHEN and CDR2 SYDVKM. The CDR3 is made up of 16 amino acids. The V and J ends lost 4 bases and 4 bases, in that order; junction bases with no gene match: 5. In DNA, the CDR3 is TGTGCCAGCAGTTACGCCGGGACAGGGGGCACCGGGGAGCTGTTTTTT. Translated: CASSYAGTGGTGELFF.

The V gene is TRBV5-6, the J gene TRBJ2-2; D is perhaps TRBD2 (6 bases). The length of the CDR3 is 15 residues. Germline CDR1 reads SGHDT; CDR2 reads YYEEEE. V was clipped by 4 bases and J by 2 bases, with 12 bases between them. DNA of the CDR3: TGTGCCAGCAGCCCCCGGGACTCCAACACCGGGGAGCTGTTTTTT. It translates to CASSPRDSNTGELFF.

This clone was counted a few times. CDR3 DNA sequence: TGTGCCAGCACGGGACTGAACACCGGGGAGCTGTTTTTT. As protein: CASTGLNTGELFF. The chain couples TRBV27 to TRBJ2-2, with a weak D call TRBD2 (6 bases). The CDR3 loop spans 13 amino acids. Deletions cut 7 bases from V and 1 base from J, with 7 bases between. Germline V CDR1 and CDR2: MNHEY, SMNVEV (reference sequence).

This chain links TRBV28 with TRBJ1-1, with TRBD1 identical over 7 bases. CDR3 length equals 11 residues. The V segment lost 6 bases and the J segment 7 bases; nucleotides outside the gene matches: 2. Per the germline V gene, CDR1 is MDHEN and CDR2 is SYDVKM. The DNA for the CDR3 is TGTGCCAGCAGAGGGGACAGTGAAGCTTTCTTT. It encodes CASRGDSEAFF.